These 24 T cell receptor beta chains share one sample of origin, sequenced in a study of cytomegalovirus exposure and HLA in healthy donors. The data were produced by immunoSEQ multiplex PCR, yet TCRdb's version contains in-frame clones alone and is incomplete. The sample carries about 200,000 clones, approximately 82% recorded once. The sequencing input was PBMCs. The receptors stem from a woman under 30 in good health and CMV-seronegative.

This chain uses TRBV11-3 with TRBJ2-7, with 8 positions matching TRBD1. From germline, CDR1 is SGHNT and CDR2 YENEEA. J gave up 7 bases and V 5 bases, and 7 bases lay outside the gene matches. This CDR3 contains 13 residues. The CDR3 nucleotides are TGTGCCAGCAGCACCGGACAGGGTTGGGAGCAGTACTTC. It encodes CASSTGQGWEQYF.

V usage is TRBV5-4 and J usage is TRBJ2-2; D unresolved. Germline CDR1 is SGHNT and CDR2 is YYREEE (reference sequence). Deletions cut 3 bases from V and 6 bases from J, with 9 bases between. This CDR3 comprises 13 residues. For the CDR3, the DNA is TGTGCCAGCAGCTCCGTGGCCCCCGGGGAGCTGTTTTTT. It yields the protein CASSSVAPGELFF.

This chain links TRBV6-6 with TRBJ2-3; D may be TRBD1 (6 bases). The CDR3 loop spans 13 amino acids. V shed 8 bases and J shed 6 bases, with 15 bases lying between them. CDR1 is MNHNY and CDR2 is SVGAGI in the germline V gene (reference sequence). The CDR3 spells CASSDRYHDTQYF. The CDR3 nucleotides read TGTGCCAGCTCCGACAGGTATCACGATACGCAGTATTTT.

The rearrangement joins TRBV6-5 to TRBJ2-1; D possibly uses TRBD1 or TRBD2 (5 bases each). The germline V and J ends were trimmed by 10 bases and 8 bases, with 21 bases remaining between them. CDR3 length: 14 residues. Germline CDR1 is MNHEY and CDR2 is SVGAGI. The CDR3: CATRRDPQEHEQFF. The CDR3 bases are TGTGCCACCCGTCGGGACCCTCAGGAGCATGAGCAGTTCTTC.

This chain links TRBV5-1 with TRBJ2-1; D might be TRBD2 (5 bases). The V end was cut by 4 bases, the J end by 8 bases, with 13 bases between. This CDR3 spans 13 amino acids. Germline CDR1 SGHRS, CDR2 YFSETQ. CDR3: CASSLDLRDEQFF. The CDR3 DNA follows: TGCGCCAGCAGCCTGGACTTAAGGGATGAGCAGTTCTTC.

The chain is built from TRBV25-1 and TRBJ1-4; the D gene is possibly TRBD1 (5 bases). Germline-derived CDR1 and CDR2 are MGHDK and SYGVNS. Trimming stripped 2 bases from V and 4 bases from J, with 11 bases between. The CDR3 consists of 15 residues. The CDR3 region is CASSERGQVNEKLFF. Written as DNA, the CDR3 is TGTGCCAGCAGTGAACGAGGACAAGTTAATGAAAAACTGTTTTTT.

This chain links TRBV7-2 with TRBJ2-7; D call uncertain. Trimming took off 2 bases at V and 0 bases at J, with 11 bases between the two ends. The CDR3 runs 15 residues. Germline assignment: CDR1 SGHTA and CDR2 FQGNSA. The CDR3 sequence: CASSLRDISSYEQYF. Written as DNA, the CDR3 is TGTGCCAGCAGCTTAAGAGACATCAGCTCCTACGAGCAGTACTTC.

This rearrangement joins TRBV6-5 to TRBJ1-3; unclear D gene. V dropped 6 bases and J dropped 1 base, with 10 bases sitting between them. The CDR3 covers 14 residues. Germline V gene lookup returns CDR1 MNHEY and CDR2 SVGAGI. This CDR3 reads CASRRDPSGNTIYF. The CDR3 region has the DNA TGTGCCAGCAGGCGGGATCCTTCTGGAAACACCATATATTTT.

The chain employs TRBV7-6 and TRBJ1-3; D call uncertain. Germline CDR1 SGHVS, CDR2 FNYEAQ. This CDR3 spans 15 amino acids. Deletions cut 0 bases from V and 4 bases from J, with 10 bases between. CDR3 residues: CASSLAFGQGNTIYF. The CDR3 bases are TGTGCCAGCAGCTTAGCGTTCGGGCAAGGAAACACCATATATTTT.

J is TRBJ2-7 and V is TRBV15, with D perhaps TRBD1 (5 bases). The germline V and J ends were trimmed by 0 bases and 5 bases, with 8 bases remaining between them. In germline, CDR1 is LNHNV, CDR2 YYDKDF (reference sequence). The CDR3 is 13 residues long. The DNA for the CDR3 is TGTGCCACCAGCAGAGACAGGGTTCACGAGCAGTACTTC. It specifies CATSRDRVHEQYF. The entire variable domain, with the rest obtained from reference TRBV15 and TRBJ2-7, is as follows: DAMVIQNPRYQVTQFGKPVTLSCSQTLNHNVMYWYQQKSSQAPKLLFHYYDKDFNNEADTPDNFQSRRPNTSFCFLDIRSPGLGDTAMYLCATSRDRVHEQYFGPGTRLTVT.

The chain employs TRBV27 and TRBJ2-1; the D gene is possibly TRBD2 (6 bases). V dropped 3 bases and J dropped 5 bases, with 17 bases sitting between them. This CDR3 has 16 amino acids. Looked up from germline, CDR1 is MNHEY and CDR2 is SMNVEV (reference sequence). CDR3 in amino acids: CASSLRGSTFNNEQFF. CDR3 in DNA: TGTGCCAGCAGTTTGCGGGGTTCTACCTTCAACAATGAGCAGTTCTTC.

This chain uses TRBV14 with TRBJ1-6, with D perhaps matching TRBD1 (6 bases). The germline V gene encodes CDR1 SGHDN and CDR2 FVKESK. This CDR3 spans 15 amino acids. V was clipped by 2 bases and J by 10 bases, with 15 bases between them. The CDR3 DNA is TGTGCCAGCAGCCAATACAGGGCCGATTTCTCACCCCTCCACTTT. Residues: CASSQYRADFSPLHF. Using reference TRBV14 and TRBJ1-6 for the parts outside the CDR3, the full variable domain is EAGVTQFPSHSVIEKGQTVTLRCDPISGHDNLYWYRRVMGKEIKFLLHFVKESKQDESGMPNNRFLAERTGGTYSTLKVQPAELEDSGVYFCASSQYRADFSPLHFGNGTRLTVT.

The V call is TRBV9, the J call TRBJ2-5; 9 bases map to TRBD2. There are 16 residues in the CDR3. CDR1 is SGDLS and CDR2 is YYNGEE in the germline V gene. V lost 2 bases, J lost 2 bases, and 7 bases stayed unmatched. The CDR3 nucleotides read TGTGCCAGCAGCGTGGGTCCCCTAGCGGGACAAGAGACCCAGTACTTC. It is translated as CASSVGPLAGQETQYF. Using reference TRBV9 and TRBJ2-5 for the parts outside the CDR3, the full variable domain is DSGVTQTPKHLITATGQRVTLRCSPRSGDLSVYWYQQSLDQGLQFLIQYYNGEERAKGNILERFSAQQFPDLHSELNLSSLELGDSALYFCASSVGPLAGQETQYFGPGTRLLVL.

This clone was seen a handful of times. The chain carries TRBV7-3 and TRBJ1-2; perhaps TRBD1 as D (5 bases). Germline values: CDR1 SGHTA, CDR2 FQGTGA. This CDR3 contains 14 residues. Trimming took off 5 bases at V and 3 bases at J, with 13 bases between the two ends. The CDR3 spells CASSPQGGDYGYTF. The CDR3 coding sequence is TGTGCCAGCAGCCCCCAGGGAGGAGACTATGGCTACACCTTC.

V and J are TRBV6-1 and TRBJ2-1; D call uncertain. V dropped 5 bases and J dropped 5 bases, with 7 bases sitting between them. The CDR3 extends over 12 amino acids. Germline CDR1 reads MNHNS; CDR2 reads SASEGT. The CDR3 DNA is TGTGCCAGCAGTCCGGATCACAATGAGCAGTTCTTC. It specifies CASSPDHNEQFF.

DNA for the CDR3: TGTGCCAGCAGTGAAGGTTGGAATGAGCAGTTCTTC. It is translated as CASSEGWNEQFF. The V and J genes are TRBV2 and TRBJ2-1; D gene unclear. In germline, CDR1 is SNHLY, CDR2 FYNNEI. The CDR3 contains 12 residues. V lost 1 base and J lost 7, with 5 bases in between.

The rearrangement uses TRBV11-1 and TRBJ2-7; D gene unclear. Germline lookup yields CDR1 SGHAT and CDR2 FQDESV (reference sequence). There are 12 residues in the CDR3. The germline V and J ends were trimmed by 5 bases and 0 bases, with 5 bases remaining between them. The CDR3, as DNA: TGTGCCAGCAGCGGCCCCTCCTACGAGCAGTACTTC. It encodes CASSGPSYEQYF. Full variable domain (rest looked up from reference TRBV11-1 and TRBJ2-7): EAEVAQSPRYKITEKSQAVAFWCDPISGHATLYWYRQILGQGPELLVQFQDESVVDDSQLPKDRFSAERLKGVDSTLKIQPAELGDSAMYLCASSGPSYEQYFGPGTRLTVT.

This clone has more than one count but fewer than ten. The CDR3 protein is CASGRTGGAIAGELFF. The CDR3 coding sequence is TGCGCCAGCGGAAGGACAGGGGGCGCAATTGCCGGGGAGCTGTTTTTT. The genes are TRBV5-1 and TRBJ2-2; TRBD1 matches 11 bases. V gave up 7 bases and J gave up 6 bases; unmatched junction bases: 11. CDR3 length: 16 residues. Germline V gene data show CDR1 as SGHRS and CDR2 as YFSETQ.

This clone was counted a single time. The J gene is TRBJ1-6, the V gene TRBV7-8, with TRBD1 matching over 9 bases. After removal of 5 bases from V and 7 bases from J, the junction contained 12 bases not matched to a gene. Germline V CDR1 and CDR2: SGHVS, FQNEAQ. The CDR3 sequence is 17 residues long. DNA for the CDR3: TGTGCCAGCAGCCCGGAGGGGACAGGGTCAGTCAATTCACCCCTCCACTTT. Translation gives CASSPEGTGSVNSPLHF.

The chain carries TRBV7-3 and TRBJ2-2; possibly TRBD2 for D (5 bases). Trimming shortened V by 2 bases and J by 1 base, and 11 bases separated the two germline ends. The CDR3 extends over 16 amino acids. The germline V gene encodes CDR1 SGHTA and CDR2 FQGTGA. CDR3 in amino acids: CASSLGLAMNTGELFF. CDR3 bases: TGTGCCAGCAGCTTAGGTCTAGCAATGAACACCGGGGAGCTGTTTTTT.

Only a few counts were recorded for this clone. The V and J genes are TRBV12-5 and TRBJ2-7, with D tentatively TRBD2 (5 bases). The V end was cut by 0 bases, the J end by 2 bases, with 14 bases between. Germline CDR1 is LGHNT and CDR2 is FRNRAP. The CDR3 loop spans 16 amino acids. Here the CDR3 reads CASGLVLGPGPYEQYF. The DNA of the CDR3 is TGTGCTAGTGGTTTGGTACTAGGTCCGGGTCCCTACGAGCAGTACTTC.

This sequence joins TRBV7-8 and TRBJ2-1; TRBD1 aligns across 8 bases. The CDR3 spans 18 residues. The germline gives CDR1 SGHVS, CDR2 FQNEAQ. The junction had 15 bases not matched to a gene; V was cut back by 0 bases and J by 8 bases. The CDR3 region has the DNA TGTGCCAGCAGCTTAGCGCGTTGGGGGACAGGAGCCTGGGATGAGCAGTTCTTC. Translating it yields CASSLARWGTGAWDEQFF. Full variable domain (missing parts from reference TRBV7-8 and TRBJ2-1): GAGVSQSPRYKVAKRGQDVALRCDPISGHVSLFWYQQALGQGPEFLTYFQNEAQLDKSGLPSDRFFAERPEGSVSTLKIQRTQQEDSAVYLCASSLARWGTGAWDEQFFGPGTRLTVL.

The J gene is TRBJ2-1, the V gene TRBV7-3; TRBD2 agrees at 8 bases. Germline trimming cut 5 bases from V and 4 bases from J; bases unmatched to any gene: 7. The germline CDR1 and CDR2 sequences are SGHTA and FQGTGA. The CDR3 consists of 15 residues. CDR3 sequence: CASSARGGEYNEQFF. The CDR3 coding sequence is TGTGCCAGCAGCGCACGGGGGGGCGAATACAATGAGCAGTTCTTC.

The CDR3 is CATSRGQNTDTQYF. CDR3 in DNA: TGTGCCACCAGCAGAGGGCAGAACACAGATACGCAGTATTTT. The chain couples TRBV15 to TRBJ2-3, with D hard to call. Germline lookup yields CDR1 LNHNV and CDR2 YYDKDF (reference sequence). Trimming cost V 1 base and J 2 bases, with 7 bases left between them. CDR3 length: 14 amino acids.